This T cell receptor beta chain was sequenced during a study of blood T cell repertoires in COVID-19. The V gene lost 8 bases and the J gene lost 5 bases, with 18 bases spanning the gap. The germline V gene encodes CDR1 WNHNN and CDR2 SYGVQD (reference sequence). This CDR3 spans 14 amino acids. TCRdb keeps only in-frame clones here, not all; method: immunoSEQ multiplex PCR. This repertoire shows fewer than 350,000 clones, about 83% found once; its top ten account for 6%. The material sequenced was PBMCs or T cells enriched from blood (not recorded which). The chain recombines TRBV10-1 with TRBJ1-1; D ambiguous. The TCR sequence derives from a woman aged 35 to 49 who had recovered from COVID-19. The CDR3 spells CASRPKGGSTEAFF. In nucleotides, the CDR3 is TGCGCCAGCCGCCCAAAGGGAGGGTCGACTGAAGCTTTCTTT.